The 15 T cell receptor beta chains given below trace back to one sample, sequenced in a study of identical twins. TCRdb reprocessed the 5' RACE reads via MiXCR and lists one record per CDR3 protein. The sample includes about 160,000 distinct CDR3 sequences, approximately 3.5% seen only once; the top ten take approximately 7.7%. Sequencing used memory T cells sorted from blood. All receptors derive from a man aged 18 to 29 in good health.

This clonotype was picked up many times. The CDR3 DNA reads TGTGCCAGCAGCCCGGGACCCACCGGGGAGCTGTTTTTT. As protein: CASSPGPTGELFF. This chain joins TRBV5-5 and TRBJ2-2, with D tentatively TRBD1 or TRBD2 (5 bases each). The length of the CDR3 is 13 residues. Trimming took 4 bases from V and 4 from J, leaving 8 bases between them. Germline CDR1 reads SGHKS; CDR2 reads YYEKEE (reference sequence).

This clonotype was seen repeatedly, ten times or more. The DNA of the CDR3 is TGTGCCAGCGCTAGCAGGACTAGCAGCTACAATGAGCAGTTCTTC. Translated: CASASRTSSYNEQFF. V and J are TRBV27 and TRBJ2-1, with 8 nucleotides matching TRBD2. Germline trimming cut 8 bases from V and 3 bases from J; bases unmatched to any gene: 9. The CDR3 runs 15 residues. CDR1 is MNHEY, CDR2 SMNVEV, per germline (reference sequence).

This clonotype was recorded many times. This chain joins TRBV6-5 and TRBJ2-2; D ambiguous. Looked up from germline, CDR1 is MNHEY and CDR2 is SVGAGI. The CDR3 runs to 12 residues. The ends were cut back, 4 bases at V and 8 bases at J, with 8 bases in the middle. CDR3: CASSWVGGELFF. The DNA of the CDR3 is TGTGCCAGCAGTTGGGTTGGGGGGGAGCTGTTTTTT.

This clonotype was picked up a small number of times. The chain carries TRBV5-5 and TRBJ2-2, with D maybe TRBD2 (6 bases). V lost 4 bases, J lost 2 bases, and 18 bases lay in between. CDR3 size: 17 residues. The germline V gene has CDR1 SGHKS and CDR2 YYEKEE (reference sequence). CDR3 DNA sequence: TGTGCCAGCAGCCCAATCGCGGGGCCAGGAAACACCGGGGAGCTGTTTTTT. Its protein is CASSPIAGPGNTGELFF.

In its sample, this clonotype was seen many times. The V and J genes are TRBV25-1 and TRBJ2-7; D might be TRBD1 (6 bases). Per the germline V gene, CDR1 is MGHDK and CDR2 is SYGVNS. The germline V and J ends were trimmed by 7 bases and 3 bases, with 16 bases remaining between them. This CDR3 comprises 14 residues. The CDR3 loop reads CASKTSGQYYEQYF. The DNA for the CDR3 is TGTGCCAGCAAGACCTCGGGACAATACTACGAGCAGTACTTC.

There are many counts of this clonotype. The chain's CDR3 is CASSPRLAGAGELFF. The CDR3 region has the DNA TGTGCCAGCAGCCCTCGACTAGCGGGAGCTGGGGAGCTGTTTTTT. V is TRBV7-6 and J is TRBJ2-2; 12 positions match TRBD2. The CDR3 has 15 residues. J was trimmed by 8 bases and V by 5 bases; bases with no gene match: 6. Germline-derived CDR1 and CDR2 are SGHVS and FNYEAQ.

This clonotype showed up many times. This chain uses TRBV7-9 with TRBJ2-7, with 7 bases aligning to TRBD1. CDR3 length: 14 residues. Germline V gene sequence: CDR1 SEHNR, CDR2 FQNEAQ (reference sequence). The V segment lost 6 bases and the J segment 2 bases; nucleotides outside the gene matches: 7. The CDR3 DNA sequence: TGTGCCAGCAGACGGGACAGCTACGCCTACGAGCAGTACTTC. This codes for CASRRDSYAYEQYF.

The V gene is TRBV21-1, the J gene TRBJ1-5; the D segment call TRBD1 is taken from the table without a DNA check. TRBV21-1 is noted as a pseudogene. The CDR3 loop spans 14 amino acids. CDR3 amino acids: CASSKSGAHQPQHF. The CDR3, as DNA: TGTGCCAGCAGCAAGTCAGGGGCCCACCAGCCCCAGCATTTT.

This clonotype was counted at least ten times. This chain connects TRBV12-3 or TRBV12-4 to TRBJ2-1; a weak D match, TRBD2 (6 bases). The ends were cut back, 4 bases at V and 3 bases at J, with 16 bases in the middle. The CDR3 has 16 amino acids. This CDR3 is CASSWGSREFYNEQFF. DNA for the CDR3: TGTGCCAGCAGTTGGGGTTCACGGGAGTTCTACAATGAGCAGTTCTTC.

This clonotype was observed a handful of times. CDR3 coding DNA: TGTGCCAGCTCACCCGCCCAGGGGAAAAATGAAAAACTGTTTTTT. It translates to CASSPAQGKNEKLFF. The chain couples TRBV18 to TRBJ1-4, with D perhaps TRBD1 (6 bases). Per the germline V gene, CDR1 is KGHSH and CDR2 is LQKENI. There are 15 residues in the CDR3. V was shortened by 3 bases and J by 5 bases, with 13 bases between the two germline ends.

The V gene is TRBV20-1, the J gene TRBJ2-7; 10 bases are a match to TRBD2. Germline CDR1 reads DFQATT; CDR2 reads SNEGSKA (reference sequence). J gave up 4 bases and V 3 bases, and 6 bases lay outside the gene matches. The CDR3 covers 14 residues. This chain's CDR3 is CSASPSGSGYEQYF. Here the CDR3 DNA reads TGCAGTGCTAGCCCTAGCGGGAGTGGGTACGAGCAGTACTTC.

The chain recombines TRBV11-1 with TRBJ1-2; D remains ambiguous. Trimming removed 5 bases at V and 4 bases at J, with 20 bases between. The CDR3 contains 16 residues. The V gene's germline CDR1 is SGHAT and CDR2 FQDESV (reference sequence). The DNA of the CDR3 is TGTGCCAGCAGCCAGCTTAACCCCGGGGTCAGCTATGGCTACACCTTC. Protein: CASSQLNPGVSYGYTF.

This clonotype appeared many times. V and J are TRBV3-1 and TRBJ2-7; D unresolved. Germline values: CDR1 LGHDT, CDR2 YNNKEL (reference sequence). This CDR3 spans 14 amino acids. V was trimmed by 4 bases and J by 1 base, leaving 11 bases between them. CDR3 loop: CASSLSARSYEQYF. For the CDR3, the DNA is TGTGCCAGCAGCCTAAGCGCCCGATCCTACGAGCAGTACTTC.

This clonotype was detected ten times or more. The chain links TRBV11-3 to TRBJ1-4; D is unclear. The germline V gene encodes CDR1 SGHNT and CDR2 YENEEA. V shed 5 bases and J shed 6 bases, with 4 bases lying between them. This CDR3 is built from 11 residues. CDR3 residues: CASSADEKLFF. CDR3 DNA: TGTGCCAGCAGCGCTGATGAAAAACTGTTTTTT.

This clonotype was picked up many times. The chain joins TRBV27 to TRBJ2-7; D may be TRBD1 or TRBD2 (5 bases each). Trimming took off 2 bases at V and 0 bases at J, with 8 bases between the two ends. This CDR3 has 14 residues. CDR1 MNHEY and CDR2 SMNVEV come from the germline V gene (reference sequence). The CDR3 DNA is TGTGCCAGCAGTTTAGCAGGGACCTCCTACGAGCAGTACTTC. Translating it yields CASSLAGTSYEQYF.